Listed below are T cell receptor beta chains from one sample, sequenced in a study of blood T cell repertoires in COVID-19. Libraries were prepared by immunoSEQ multiplex PCR; TCRdb keeps only in-frame clonotypes and omits some of them. The table has approximately 100,000 clones, around four fifths seen once; the top ten hold roughly a tenth. The specimen was peripheral blood. These receptors were taken from a man between 65 and 85 years old with acute or convalescent COVID-19. Each CDR3 is given with its conserved first and last residue. The D gene is left open where the match is weak. Some rows mark clone size as missing; the rest say once, few, many or name a class of expanded clone.

j_call: TRBJ1-1
clone_size: .
d_call: TRBD1
v_call: TRBV11-2
cdr3_aa: CASSRDRNTEAFF

j_call: TRBJ1-5
clone_size: .
d_call: TRBD1
v_call: TRBV5-8
cdr3_aa: CASSFTGQGGQPQHF

j_call: TRBJ1-5
clone_size: once
d_call: .
v_call: TRBV7-2
cdr3_aa: CASSLAGTNQPQHF

j_call: TRBJ1-1
clone_size: .
d_call: .
v_call: TRBV6-6
cdr3_aa: CASSPQGAGEAFF

j_call: TRBJ1-3
clone_size: .
d_call: .
v_call: TRBV6-2/TRBV6-3
cdr3_aa: CASSAGSTGNTIYF

j_call: TRBJ1-1
clone_size: once
d_call: .
v_call: TRBV9
cdr3_aa: CASSSAGTDTEAFF

j_call: TRBJ2-1
clone_size: .
d_call: .
v_call: TRBV7-2
cdr3_aa: CASTPTGGSYNEQFF

j_call: TRBJ2-1
clone_size: once
d_call: .
v_call: TRBV16
cdr3_aa: CASSQSIVGTNRGGFF

j_call: TRBJ2-2
clone_size: .
d_call: .
v_call: TRBV5-5
cdr3_aa: CASSLGRMKAGELFF

j_call: TRBJ1-2
clone_size: .
d_call: .
v_call: TRBV10-3
cdr3_aa: CATSNDYGYTF

j_call: TRBJ2-5
clone_size: .
d_call: TRBD1
v_call: TRBV5-6
cdr3_aa: CASSPPDRISGETQYF

j_call: TRBJ1-3
clone_size: .
d_call: TRBD1
v_call: TRBV6-5
cdr3_aa: CASRRTGMPSTIYF

j_call: TRBJ1-1
clone_size: few
d_call: .
v_call: TRBV28
cdr3_aa: CASGTWRASNTEAFF

j_call: TRBJ2-1
clone_size: .
d_call: TRBD2
v_call: TRBV19
cdr3_aa: CASSLLTSGMNNEQFF

j_call: TRBJ1-4
clone_size: .
d_call: .
v_call: TRBV14
cdr3_aa: CASSQGANEKLFF

j_call: TRBJ1-2
clone_size: .
d_call: .
v_call: TRBV13
cdr3_aa: CASSSPDNTGYTF

j_call: TRBJ1-3
clone_size: .
d_call: .
v_call: TRBV3-1/TRBV3-2
cdr3_aa: CASSSMAGSSGNTIYF

j_call: TRBJ1-1
clone_size: few
d_call: .
v_call: TRBV2
cdr3_aa: CASMRDTEAFF

j_call: TRBJ1-3
clone_size: .
d_call: TRBD1
v_call: TRBV9
cdr3_aa: CASSGSTGAGVGNTIYF

j_call: TRBJ2-1
clone_size: .
d_call: .
v_call: TRBV24-1
cdr3_aa: CATSEPRGKHEQFF

j_call: TRBJ1-1
clone_size: .
d_call: .
v_call: TRBV15
cdr3_aa: CATSRQANTEAFF

j_call: TRBJ2-3
clone_size: .
d_call: .
v_call: TRBV6-1
cdr3_aa: CASSEGAGSTDTQYF

j_call: TRBJ1-1
clone_size: .
d_call: .
v_call: TRBV9
cdr3_aa: CASSVVERNTEAFF

j_call: TRBJ1-5
clone_size: .
d_call: .
v_call: TRBV6-6
cdr3_aa: CASSYSELLNQPQHF

j_call: TRBJ1-1
clone_size: .
d_call: .
v_call: TRBV7-9
cdr3_aa: CASSLHGQRNTEAFF

j_call: TRBJ2-2
clone_size: once
d_call: .
v_call: TRBV21-1
cdr3_aa: CASSNPNGELFF

j_call: TRBJ1-6
clone_size: .
d_call: TRBD1
v_call: TRBV7-9
cdr3_aa: CASSHQGQGGSPLHF

j_call: TRBJ1-5
clone_size: .
d_call: .
v_call: TRBV6-1
cdr3_aa: CASSEVYRDNQPQHF

j_call: TRBJ2-1
clone_size: .
d_call: TRBD2
v_call: TRBV7-2
cdr3_aa: CASSFYGPSGSNEQFF

j_call: TRBJ1-6
clone_size: .
d_call: TRBD1
v_call: TRBV19
cdr3_aa: CASRGQQGAFDSPLHF

j_call: TRBJ1-4
clone_size: .
d_call: TRBD1
v_call: TRBV18
cdr3_aa: CASSPRQGADEKLFF

j_call: TRBJ1-2
clone_size: .
d_call: TRBD1
v_call: TRBV6-5
cdr3_aa: CASSYQGTALDGYTF

j_call: TRBJ1-6
clone_size: .
d_call: .
v_call: TRBV6-6
cdr3_aa: CASSYSGLDNSPLHF

j_call: TRBJ1-5
clone_size: .
d_call: .
v_call: TRBV3-1/TRBV3-2
cdr3_aa: CASSQAGYQNQPQHF

j_call: TRBJ2-2
clone_size: .
d_call: .
v_call: TRBV10-2
cdr3_aa: CASSQQNTGELFF

j_call: TRBJ2-1
clone_size: .
d_call: TRBD2
v_call: TRBV5-4
cdr3_aa: CASSPTSGHYNEQFF

j_call: TRBJ2-1
clone_size: .
d_call: TRBD2
v_call: TRBV7-9
cdr3_aa: CASSFLGGRISEQFF

j_call: TRBJ1-1
clone_size: once
d_call: .
v_call: TRBV9
cdr3_aa: CASSVAGSQMNTEAFF

j_call: TRBJ1-6
clone_size: .
d_call: .
v_call: TRBV28
cdr3_aa: CASRSKGGVNNSPLHF

j_call: TRBJ2-2
clone_size: few
d_call: .
v_call: TRBV12-3/TRBV12-4
cdr3_aa: CASSRRVAGELFF

j_call: TRBJ1-1
clone_size: .
d_call: .
v_call: TRBV7-9
cdr3_aa: CASRKTGVAEAFF